A single sample is the source of the 24 T cell receptor beta chains below, sequenced in a study of T cell responses to AZD1222 COVID-19 vaccine. Sequencing was performed with immunoSEQ multiplex PCR; in TCRdb, only in-frame clones are kept and a portion is missing. This sample has roughly 200,000 clones, with approximately 89% found just once. The sequences come from peripheral blood, collected 28 days after the second AZD1222 dose. These TCRs come from an adult who received the AZD1222 COVID-19 vaccine.

V and J are TRBV9 and TRBJ1-1, with TRBD1 identical over 9 bases. The germline V gene has CDR1 SGDLS and CDR2 YYNGEE. The CDR3 runs 15 residues. The V and J ends lost 4 bases and 5 bases, in that order; junction bases with no gene match: 9. DNA of the CDR3: TGTGCCAGCAGCCTCCAGACAGGGGGAGGTACTGAAGCTTTCTTT. Its protein product is CASSLQTGGGTEAFF. Based on the CDR3 plus reference TRBV9 and TRBJ1-1, the full variable domain is DSGVTQTPKHLITATGQRVTLRCSPRSGDLSVYWYQQSLDQGLQFLIQYYNGEERAKGNILERFSAQQFPDLHSELNLSSLELGDSALYFCASSLQTGGGTEAFFGQGTRLTVV.

V is TRBV18 and J is TRBJ2-1; TRBD1 matches 8 bases. Germline trimming cut 0 bases from V and 7 bases from J; bases unmatched to any gene: 8. The germline CDR1 and CDR2 sequences are KGHSH and LQKENI. The CDR3 covers 16 residues. CDR3 nucleotide sequence: TGTGCCAGCTCACCACCCGGGCAGGGGGCAAAGAATGAGCAGTTCTTC. It is translated as CASSPPGQGAKNEQFF.

This clone was counted once. The chain recombines TRBV18 with TRBJ1-2; TRBD1 is a possible D gene (6 bases). Trimming took off 3 bases at V and 8 bases at J, with 22 bases between the two ends. CDR3 length equals 16 residues. Germline V gene sequence: CDR1 KGHSH, CDR2 LQKENI. CDR3 amino acids: CASSPETGPQTGGYTF. CDR3 nucleotide sequence: TGTGCCAGCTCACCTGAAACAGGGCCTCAGACAGGAGGCTACACCTTC.

V and J are TRBV12-2 and TRBJ2-1; the table's D call of TRBD2 was not tested on the DNA. TRBV12-2 is recorded as a pseudogene. There are 16 residues in the CDR3. CDR3 amino acids: CASRLGASGRKDEQFF. DNA for the CDR3: TGTGCAAGTCGCCTCGGGGCAAGCGGGAGGAAGGATGAGCAGTTCTTC.

The gene calls are TRBV28 and TRBJ2-1; 11 positions agree with TRBD2. V was pared by 4 bases and J by 4 bases, with 6 bases of the junction left unmatched. This CDR3 comprises 16 residues. Germline lookup yields CDR1 MDHEN and CDR2 SYDVKM. The CDR3: CASSSPTSGTYNEQFF. The CDR3 DNA reads TGTGCCAGCAGTTCCCCGACTAGCGGGACTTACAATGAGCAGTTCTTC.

The genes are TRBV6-1 and TRBJ2-5; the match to TRBD2 covers 7 bases. J lost 0 bases, V lost 4 bases, and 8 bases had no gene match. Germline CDR1 MNHNS, CDR2 SASEGT. The CDR3 has 16 residues. The CDR3 DNA is TGTGCCAGCAGTGCCCACTGGCGGGGGAACCAAGAGACCCAGTACTTC. Its protein is CASSAHWRGNQETQYF.

This chain links TRBV9 with TRBJ1-1; possible D gene TRBD1, 5 bases. The CDR3 has 16 residues. Trimming stripped 4 bases from V and 1 base from J, with 17 bases between. Per the germline V gene, CDR1 is SGDLS and CDR2 is YYNGEE. The CDR3: CASSPSWGGPNTEAFF. CDR3 nucleotides: TGTGCCAGCAGCCCGAGCTGGGGGGGTCCGAACACTGAAGCTTTCTTT.

This sequence joins TRBV6-1 and TRBJ1-1; 9 nucleotides line up with TRBD1. The CDR3 totals 18 residues. Germline V gives CDR1 MNHNS, CDR2 SASEGT. Trimming cost V 4 bases and J 2 bases; bases outside gene matches: 14. The CDR3 region is CASSASSQGARRNTEAFF. As DNA, the CDR3 is TGTGCCAGCAGTGCGTCCTCACAGGGGGCGCGAAGAAACACTGAAGCTTTCTTT.

The chain combines TRBV6-2 or TRBV6-3 with TRBJ2-2, with D possibly matching TRBD1 (5 bases). Germline V gene lookup returns CDR1 MNHEY and CDR2 SVGEGT. There are 15 residues in the CDR3. Trimming removed 2 bases at V and 5 bases at J, with 12 bases between. CDR3 sequence reads: CASSYGVRVTGELFF. CDR3 sequence (DNA): TGTGCCAGCAGTTACGGTGTCAGGGTGACCGGGGAGCTGTTTTTT.

The V and J genes are TRBV5-5 and TRBJ2-7, with D perhaps being TRBD1 or TRBD2 (5 bases each). CDR3 length: 14 amino acids. Germline CDR1 reads SGHKS; CDR2 reads YYEKEE (reference sequence). Trimming pared 6 bases from V and 0 bases from J, leaving 13 bases between. CDR3 in DNA: TGTGCCAGCACCTCATGGGACGGCTCCTACGAGCAGTACTTC. This encodes CASTSWDGSYEQYF.

This rearrangement joins TRBV6-1 to TRBJ1-5, with D uncertain. Germline assignment: CDR1 MNHNS and CDR2 SASEGT. The CDR3 extends over 13 amino acids. The V and J ends lost 2 bases and 4 bases respectively, with 6 bases between them. The CDR3 protein is CASSESQNQPQHF. DNA for the CDR3: TGTGCCAGCAGTGAATCACAAAATCAGCCCCAGCATTTT.

The rearrangement links TRBV5-4 to TRBJ2-1; 10 bases fit TRBD2. CDR3 size: 15 residues. Trimming at V came to 4 bases and at J to 5 bases, leaving 6 bases not matched to a gene. The germline gives CDR1 SGHNT, CDR2 YYREEE (reference sequence). The CDR3 DNA follows: TGTGCCAGCAGCCTCGGACTAGCGGCTGACAATGAGCAGTTCTTC. This translates into CASSLGLAADNEQFF.

The gene calls are TRBV20-1 and TRBJ1-2; 7 bases fit TRBD1. From germline, CDR1 is DFQATT and CDR2 SNEGSKA (reference sequence). V shed 6 bases, J shed 7 bases, and the junction held 5 bases outside the gene matches. CDR3 length equals 11 residues. The CDR3 DNA is TGCAGTGCGTTAAGGGGGCCTGGCTACACCTTC. This encodes CSALRGPGYTF.

The J gene is TRBJ1-2, the V gene TRBV4-1, with 7 positions matching TRBD1. Germline V CDR1 and CDR2: MGHRA, YSYEKL. The junction had 10 bases not matched to a gene; V was cut back by 4 bases and J by 8 bases. The CDR3 consists of 14 residues. CDR3: CASSPLGQVSGYTF. The CDR3 DNA follows: TGCGCCAGCAGCCCCCTAGGACAGGTCAGCGGCTACACCTTC.

This clone was observed once. The V call is TRBV10-1, the J call TRBJ1-3, with unresolved D. The germline gives CDR1 WNHNN, CDR2 SYGVQD (reference sequence). Deletions cut 4 bases from V and 2 bases from J, with 12 bases between. This CDR3 is 15 amino acids long. The CDR3 protein is CASSGGLTPGNTIYF. The CDR3 region has the DNA TGCGCCAGCAGTGGAGGACTAACCCCTGGAAACACCATATATTTT.

The gene calls are TRBV18 and TRBJ1-4, with D maybe TRBD1 (5 bases). Between the trimmed V and J ends, which lost 6 bases and 8 bases, there was a span of 16 bases. Germline V gives CDR1 KGHSH, CDR2 LQKENI. CDR3 size: 14 residues. The CDR3 sequence: CASSRQREGEKLFF. The CDR3 coding sequence is TGTGCCAGCTCCCGACAGCGAGAGGGGGAAAAACTGTTTTTT.

The rearrangement links TRBV6-5 to TRBJ2-5; 7 positions agree with TRBD1. The CDR3 is 13 amino acids. The V and J ends lost 7 bases and 4 bases, in that order; junction bases with no gene match: 6. Looked up from germline, CDR1 is MNHEY and CDR2 is SVGAGI. The CDR3 region is CASIFPGGETQYF. The DNA of the CDR3 is TGTGCCAGCATCTTCCCAGGGGGAGAGACCCAGTACTTC.

The sample holds one count of this clone. The chain couples TRBV5-1 to TRBJ2-3; possibly TRBD1 for D (6 bases). The CDR3 covers 14 residues. Trimming took 0 bases from V and 4 from J, leaving 9 bases between them. In germline, CDR1 is SGHRS, CDR2 YFSETQ. CDR3 sequence: CASSLVDRPDTQYF. CDR3 sequence (DNA): TGCGCCAGCAGCTTGGTCGACAGGCCAGATACGCAGTATTTT. Based on the CDR3 plus reference TRBV5-1 and TRBJ2-3, the full variable domain is KAGVTQTPRYLIKTRGQQVTLSCSPISGHRSVSWYQQTPGQGLQFLFEYFSETQRNKGNFPGRFSGRQFSNSRSEMNVSTLELGDSALYLCASSLVDRPDTQYFGPGTRLTVL.

The chain employs TRBV18 and TRBJ2-2, with D unresolved. This CDR3 is built from 15 residues. The V gene lost 2 bases and the J gene lost 2 bases, with 9 bases spanning the gap. Germline V CDR1 and CDR2: KGHSH, LQKENI. As DNA, the CDR3 is TGTGCCAGCTCACCAGGCTTGGCCAACACCGGGGAGCTGTTTTTT. The encoded protein is CASSPGLANTGELFF.

This chain joins TRBV9 and TRBJ1-1, with 9 bases fitting TRBD1. The ends lost 4 bases at V and 1 base at J; junction bases unmatched: 5. This CDR3 contains 15 residues. CDR1 SGDLS and CDR2 YYNGEE come from the germline V gene. CDR3 in DNA: TGTGCCAGCAGCCCAACGACAGGGGGGAACACTGAAGCTTTCTTT. Translation gives CASSPTTGGNTEAFF.

The chain uses TRBV7-2 and TRBJ1-3, with D uncertain. The CDR3 sequence is 13 residues long. Germline CDR1 is SGHTA and CDR2 is FQGNSA. V was clipped by 1 base and J by 8 bases, with 9 bases between them. The CDR3 DNA reads as TGTGCCAGCAGCTTAGGGAGAAGGGACACCATATATTTT. This codes for CASSLGRRDTIYF. The entire variable domain, with the rest obtained from reference TRBV7-2 and TRBJ1-3, is as follows: GAGVSQSPSNKVTEKGKDVELRCDPISGHTALYWYRQSLGQGLEFLIYFQGNSAPDKSGLPSDRFSAERTGGSVSTLTIQRTQQEDSAVYLCASSLGRRDTIYFGEGSWLTVV.

The V call is TRBV15, the J call TRBJ2-3, with D possibly being TRBD2 (6 bases). Germline CDR1 is LNHNV and CDR2 is YYDKDF (reference sequence). Trimming stripped 1 base from V and 2 bases from J, with 16 bases between. The CDR3 totals 17 residues. CDR3 bases: TGTGCCACCAGCAGAGTGGGGTTTGGCGGGACCACAGATACGCAGTATTTT. Translating it yields CATSRVGFGGTTDTQYF.

The sample holds one count of this clone. This chain connects TRBV7-8 to TRBJ2-2; 8 nucleotides agree with TRBD1. This CDR3 comprises 17 residues. V lost 4 bases to trimming and J lost 0 bases; unmatched junction nucleotides: 7. Germline V lookup: CDR1 SGHVS, CDR2 FQNEAQ. The CDR3 protein is CASSSGDRLANTGELFF. The CDR3 DNA reads as TGTGCCAGCAGCTCCGGGGACAGGCTCGCGAACACCGGGGAGCTGTTTTTT.

The J gene is TRBJ2-7, the V gene TRBV27; D perhaps matches TRBD2 (6 bases). Trimming left V 5 bases short and J 4 bases short, with 21 bases between. Per germline, CDR1 MNHEY and CDR2 SMNVEV (reference sequence). The CDR3 spans 16 residues. In nucleotides, the CDR3 is TGTGCCAGCAGTCCATCCCAGCGGGTAAAGAGGTACGAGCAGTACTTC. It yields the protein CASSPSQRVKRYEQYF.